These 11 T cell receptor beta chains came from one sample sequenced in a study of cytomegalovirus exposure and HLA in healthy donors. Primers for the PCR totalled 60 Vbeta and 13 Jbeta. TCRdb keeps only in-frame clones here, not all; method: immunoSEQ multiplex PCR. This table holds 95,000 to 150,000 clones, around 78% found once. The sample consisted of PBMCs. The origin of the receptors is a woman aged 25 to 39 in good health and CMV-seropositive.

As to this clone: The sample has other DNA sequences that encode this CDR3 too. V and J are TRBV29-1 and TRBJ1-4; TRBD1 matches at 7 bases. The CDR3 is 17 residues long. With 0 bases clipped from V and 5 bases from J, the junction kept 12 bases outside the gene matches. CDR1 and CDR2 (germline): SQVTM, ANQGSEA. The CDR3 here is CSVEDPEPGQMNEKLFF. CDR3 bases: TGCAGCGTTGAAGATCCAGAACCGGGACAGATGAATGAAAAACTGTTTTTT. Together with reference TRBV29-1 and TRBJ1-4, the CDR3 gives the full variable domain: SAVISQKPSRDICQRGTSLTIQCQVDSQVTMMFWYRQQPGQSLTLIATANQGSEATYESGFVIDKFPISRPNLTFSTLTVSNMSPEDSSIYLCSVEDPEPGQMNEKLFFGSGTQLSVL.

This clone was counted once. The chain carries TRBV9 and TRBJ2-2; TRBD2 matches at 7 bases. The germline V gene has CDR1 SGDLS and CDR2 YYNGEE. Trimming took 6 bases from V and 1 from J; bases not matched to a gene: 12. This CDR3 has 17 residues. The CDR3 loop is CASTLEGAGENTGELFF. As DNA, the CDR3 is TGTGCCAGCACCTTAGAAGGGGCGGGGGAGAACACCGGGGAGCTGTTTTTT. Variable domain in full (rest from reference TRBV9 and TRBJ2-2): DSGVTQTPKHLITATGQRVTLRCSPRSGDLSVYWYQQSLDQGLQFLIQYYNGEERAKGNILERFSAQQFPDLHSELNLSSLELGDSALYFCASTLEGAGENTGELFFGEGSRLTVL.

The chain combines TRBV12-2 with TRBJ2-3; TRBD1 was called by the table and not checked on the DNA. TRBV12-2 counts as a pseudogene. The CDR3 length is 20 residues. The CDR3 bases are TGTGCAAGTCGCTTACAGGTTCGGAGACAGGGCCTCCCATCGGCAGATACGCAGTATTTT. Translation: CASRLQVRRQGLPSADTQYF.

This clone was recorded only once. CDR3 nucleotides: TGTGCCAGCAGCCGTACATTAGGGGGGGTCTATGGCTACACCTTC. Protein product: CASSRTLGGVYGYTF. This chain connects TRBV5-6 to TRBJ1-2; D might be TRBD1 (6 bases). Looked up from germline, CDR1 is SGHDT and CDR2 is YYEEEE. V gave up 4 bases and J gave up 4 bases, with 17 bases separating them. The CDR3 is 15 residues long.

The sample holds one count of this clone. The rearrangement joins TRBV6-1 to TRBJ1-1; the D gene is possibly TRBD1 (5 bases). CDR1 and CDR2 (germline): MNHNS, SASEGT. There are 19 residues in the CDR3. V was cut by 2 bases and J by 1 base, with 23 bases left in between. The CDR3 protein is CASSETKTYLRGWNTEAFF. CDR3 bases: TGTGCCAGCAGTGAAACCAAAACTTATCTTAGGGGTTGGAACACTGAAGCTTTCTTT.

The V and J genes are TRBV10-2 and TRBJ1-1; D call uncertain. Germline V lookup: CDR1 WSHSY, CDR2 SAAADI. The CDR3 runs to 13 residues. With 3 bases removed from V and 1 base from J, the gap between germline ends came to 6 bases. The CDR3 protein is CASSDGGNTEAFF. The DNA for the CDR3 is TGCGCCAGCAGTGATGGCGGGAACACTGAAGCTTTCTTT.

V is TRBV4-3 and J is TRBJ2-3; 11 bases line up with TRBD2. Germline V gene lookup returns CDR1 LGHNA and CDR2 YSLEER. V shed 0 bases, J shed 5 bases, and the junction held 10 bases outside the gene matches. The CDR3 has 18 amino acids. The CDR3 coding sequence is TGCGCCAGCAGCCAAGATACTTTAGCGGGGGGGCTCGGAGATACGCAGTATTTT. Residues: CASSQDTLAGGLGDTQYF.

This clone was observed a few times. The V call is TRBV19, the J call TRBJ1-1; tentatively, D is TRBD1 (6 bases). This CDR3 has 15 residues. Trimming cost V 5 bases and J 1 base, with 14 bases left between them. From germline, CDR1 is LNHDA and CDR2 SQIVND (reference sequence). DNA of the CDR3: TGTGCCAGTAGTGCAGCCGGGACACGGAACACTGAAGCTTTCTTT. Translating gives CASSAAGTRNTEAFF. Complete variable domain (other parts from reference TRBV19 and TRBJ1-1): DGGITQSPKYLFRKEGQNVTLSCEQNLNHDAMYWYRQDPGQGLRLIYYSQIVNDFQKGDIAEGYSVSREKKESFPLTVTSAQKNPTAFYLCASSAAGTRNTEAFFGQGTRLTVV.

The chain has TRBV5-4 and TRBJ2-2; D is possibly TRBD2 (7 bases). Trimming removed 4 bases from V and 0 bases from J, with 13 bases in between. Per the germline V gene, CDR1 is SGHNT and CDR2 is YYREEE (reference sequence). This CDR3 spans 16 amino acids. The CDR3 nucleotides read TGTGCCAGCAGCCGGGGGGCTGCCACGAACACCGGGGAGCTGTTTTTT. It encodes CASSRGAATNTGELFF.

V usage is TRBV4-1 and J usage is TRBJ1-6, with D unresolved. The germline gives CDR1 MGHRA, CDR2 YSYEKL. Trimming stripped 4 bases from V and 10 bases from J, with 14 bases between. This CDR3 region has 14 residues. The CDR3 DNA reads TGCGCCAGCAGCCCCACGGCGGGAGGATCACCCCTCCACTTT. Translation gives CASSPTAGGSPLHF.

The V call is TRBV10-3, the J call TRBJ2-3; D possibly corresponds to TRBD2 (6 bases). The germline V gene encodes CDR1 ENHRY and CDR2 SYGVKD. Trimming took off 10 bases at V and 2 bases at J, with 13 bases between the two ends. There are 13 residues in the CDR3. CDR3 amino acids: CATGGGITDTQYF. CDR3 bases: TGTGCCACCGGGGGTGGTATCACAGATACGCAGTATTTT.